The rows below give T cell receptor beta chains drawn from one sample of a study of post-analysis software for immune sequencing data. TCRdb re-called the PCR reads with MiXCR, one entry per CDR3 protein. Counted here are roughly 410,000 distinct CDR3 sequences, about a third occurring once; the ten biggest clones make up around an eighth. Sample: blood. The receptor source for this set is a girl aged 10-17 years with multiple sclerosis. CDR3s include the opening cysteine and the closing phenylalanine or tryptophan. The order of the fields is D gene, J gene, V gene, clone size, CDR3 DNA, CDR3 protein. The D gene is left open where the match is weak. Expanded clones get a size class; other rows say once, few or many, or leave the size out.

>.|TRBJ2-5|TRBV10-3|.
TGTGCCATCAGTGATAGGGAGGTGACCCAGTACTTC
CAISDREVTQYF
>TRBD1|TRBJ1-2|TRBV29-1|many
TGCAGCGTTGGCGGGACAGCGTCAAGTGGCTACACCTTC
CSVGGTASSGYTF
>.|TRBJ2-2|TRBV9|few
TGTGCCAGCAGCGTAGGTCTCCCTGCCGGGGAGCTGTTTTTT
CASSVGLPAGELFF
>.|TRBJ2-3|TRBV4-3|few
TGCGCCAGCAGCCAAGATACGGGGCTAGTCGGCGCATATACGCAGTATTTT
CASSQDTGLVGAYTQYF
>.|TRBJ1-2|TRBV29-1|.
TGCAGCGCCCGACGGGGGAGCATGGACTATGGCTACACCTTC
CSARRGSMDYGYTF
>TRBD1|TRBJ1-1|TRBV27|once
TGTGCCACCCGAGGGGGCGGCACTGAAGCTTTCTTT
CATRGGGTEAFF
>.|TRBJ2-4|TRBV7-8|few
TGTGCCAGCAGCTTGCATGCCAAAAACATTCAGTACTTC
CASSLHAKNIQYF
>.|TRBJ2-7|TRBV4-1|.
TGCGCCAGCAGCCCGGGCCCTGGAGGGTACTACGAGCAGTACTTC
CASSPGPGGYYEQYF
>.|TRBJ1-5|TRBV6-1|.
TGTGCCAGCAGTTTGACAGTTCAGCCCCAGCATTTT
CASSLTVQPQHF
>TRBD1|TRBJ2-5|TRBV6-5|.
TGTGCCAGCAGTAGGCGGGACAGGGAAGAGACCCAGTACTTC
CASSRRDREETQYF
>.|TRBJ1-5|TRBV6-5|.
TGTGCCAGCAGTTCTAGGGGGGACAGCAATCAGCCCCAGCATTTT
CASSSRGDSNQPQHF
>.|TRBJ1-2|TRBV11-1|few
TGTGCCAGCAGCTCTTCAGCTAACTATGGCTACACCTTC
CASSSSANYGYTF
>.|TRBJ2-7|TRBV12-3/TRBV12-4|few
TGTGCCAGCAGTTCGCGAGGGCACGAGCAGTACTTC
CASSSRGHEQYF
>TRBD2|TRBJ2-5|TRBV27|.
TGTGCCAGCATGGGGCTAGCGGGACTCCAAGAGACCCAGTACTTC
CASMGLAGLQETQYF
>.|TRBJ2-3|TRBV9|few
TGTGCCAGCAGCGAGCCGGACTCCGGCAGCACAGATACGCAGTATTTT
CASSEPDSGSTDTQYF
>.|TRBJ2-3|TRBV7-2|few
TGTGCCAGCAGCTTAGGGGGGGTAAGGACAGATACGCAGTATTTT
CASSLGGVRTDTQYF
>.|TRBJ2-5|TRBV29-1|.
TGCAGCGCAGAGCGGGCAGGGCAGCAAGAGACCCAGTACTTC
CSAERAGQQETQYF
>TRBD1|TRBJ1-4|TRBV15|few
TGTGCCACCAGCACCGTGACAGGGAGTAATGAAAAACTGTTTTTT
CATSTVTGSNEKLFF
>.|TRBJ2-3|TRBV20-1|.
TGCAGTGCTGGCGGGACAGCAACAGATACGCAGTATTTT
CSAGGTATDTQYF
>TRBD1|TRBJ2-5|TRBV28|.
TGTGCCAGCAGTTCAGGGGGCTCGGAGACCCAGTACTTC
CASSSGGSETQYF
>.|TRBJ1-2|TRBV7-2|.
TGTGCCAGCAGCTTAGACAGGGTGGATGGCTACACCTTC
CASSLDRVDGYTF
>TRBD2|TRBJ2-4|TRBV7-2|.
TGTGCCGGCAGCTCTAGCGGGGGGACTTTCGTTAGGGCCAAAAACATTCAGTACTTC
CAGSSSGGTFVRAKNIQYF
>TRBD2|TRBJ2-5|TRBV20-1|.
TGCAGTGCCGACCCTAGCGGGGGGGCCCAAGAGACCCAGTACTTC
CSADPSGGAQETQYF
>TRBD2|TRBJ2-1|TRBV4-1|.
TGCGCCACCCGATCGGGACTAGCGGGGAGCAATGAGCAGTTCTTC
CATRSGLAGSNEQFF
>TRBD1|TRBJ1-2|TRBV5-1|few
TGCGCCAGCAGCGCGGACAGGGTCGGAGCTGGCTACACCTTC
CASSADRVGAGYTF
>TRBD2|TRBJ2-1|TRBV6-2/TRBV6-3|few
TGTGCCAGCAGCGGATCCCTAGCGGGGGGGCAGTTCTTC
CASSGSLAGGQFF
>TRBD1|TRBJ1-2|TRBV6-1|.
TGTGCCAGCAGCTCGGGACAGGGGAATGGCTACACCTTC
CASSSGQGNGYTF
>.|TRBJ2-7|TRBV4-2|.
TGTGCCAGCAGCCAAGAACTCCCCGGAGGGGGGCGGTCCTACGAGCAGTACTTC
CASSQELPGGGRSYEQYF